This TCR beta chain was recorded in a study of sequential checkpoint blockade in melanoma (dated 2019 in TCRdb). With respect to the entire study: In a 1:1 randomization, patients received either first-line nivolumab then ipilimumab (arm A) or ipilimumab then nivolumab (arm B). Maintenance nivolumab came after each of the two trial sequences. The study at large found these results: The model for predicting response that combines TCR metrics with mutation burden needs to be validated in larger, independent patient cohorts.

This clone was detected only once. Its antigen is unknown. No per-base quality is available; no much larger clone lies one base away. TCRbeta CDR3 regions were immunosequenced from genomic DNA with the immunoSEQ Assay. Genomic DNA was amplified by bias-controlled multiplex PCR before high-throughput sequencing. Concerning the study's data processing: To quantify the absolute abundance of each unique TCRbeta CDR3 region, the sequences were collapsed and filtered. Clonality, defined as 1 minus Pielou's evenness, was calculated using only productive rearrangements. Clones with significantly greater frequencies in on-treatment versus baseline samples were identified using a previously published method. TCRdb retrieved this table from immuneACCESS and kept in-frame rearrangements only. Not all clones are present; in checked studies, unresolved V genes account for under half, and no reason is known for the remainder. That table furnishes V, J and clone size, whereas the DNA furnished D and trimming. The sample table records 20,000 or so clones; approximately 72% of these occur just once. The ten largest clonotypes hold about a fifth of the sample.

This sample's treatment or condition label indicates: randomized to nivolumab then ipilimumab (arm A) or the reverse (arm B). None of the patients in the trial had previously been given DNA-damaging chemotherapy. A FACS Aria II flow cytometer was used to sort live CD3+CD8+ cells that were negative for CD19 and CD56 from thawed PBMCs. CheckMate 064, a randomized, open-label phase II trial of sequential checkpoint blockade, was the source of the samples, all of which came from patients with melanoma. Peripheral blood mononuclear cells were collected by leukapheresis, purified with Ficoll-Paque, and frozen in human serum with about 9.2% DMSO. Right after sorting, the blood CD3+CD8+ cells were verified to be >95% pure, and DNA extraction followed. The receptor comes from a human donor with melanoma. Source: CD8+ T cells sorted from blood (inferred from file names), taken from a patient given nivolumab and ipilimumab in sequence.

For the CDR3, the sequence is CASSLGTGTRTPLHF. The sequenced DNA is TGTGCCAGCAGCTTAGGGACAGGGACTCGGACACCCCTCCACTTT. The sequence is built from TRBV7-9 and TRBJ1-6, with 8 central nucleotides matching TRBD1. The junction shows trimming of 1 base on V and 11 bases on J, and the gene matches do not reach 7 bases of it. Taken from the germline V gene (reference sequence), the CDR1 and CDR2 loops are SEHNR and FQNEAQ. From its cysteine to its phenylalanine, the CDR3 spans 15 amino acids. The DNA shown is the 45-base CDR3, in frame from base 1.